The sample holds a few counts of the clone carrying this TCR beta chain. The antigen is unknown. This record belongs to a study of graft-versus-host responses after intestinal transplantation. Across the whole study: All of the recipients had induction that used anti-thymocyte globulin, then tacrolimus and steroids for approximately 3 years. Overall study results and limits: Peak circulating GvH clone levels were associated with early post-transplant HvG declines. Some GvH clones were seen earlier in gut or blood, suggesting intestinal origin.

Looked up from germline, CDR1 is SGHDT and CDR2 is YYEEEE. CDR3 length equals 15 residues. J lost 4 bases, V lost 3 bases, and 9 bases had no gene match. TCRdb keeps only in-frame clones here, not all; method: immunoSEQ multiplex PCR. Of 85,000 to 90,000 clones listed, about nine tenths are singletons. The source material was unstimulated CD4+ T cells sorted from spleen or lymph node cells, sampled before intestinal transplant. The rearrangement uses TRBV5-6 and TRBJ2-7, with 8 bases matching TRBD1. The source is a human donor who received an intestinal transplant. CDR3 in DNA: TGTGCCAGCAGCTCATCGGGACAGGTTCGGTACGAGCAGTACTTC. It specifies CASSSSGQVRYEQYF. Full variable domain (rest looked up from reference TRBV5-6 and TRBJ2-7): DAGVTQSPTHLIKTRGQQVTLRCSPKSGHDTVSWYQQALGQGPQFIFQYYEEEERQRGNFPDRFSGHQFPNYSSELNVNALLLGDSALYLCASSSSGQVRYEQYFGPGTRLTVT.